This TCR beta chain stems from a study of CD8 T cells in Susac syndrome. Germline CDR1 is GTSNPN and CDR2 is SVGIG (reference sequence). J gave up 0 bases and V 0 bases, and 19 bases lay outside the gene matches. The CDR3 covers 22 residues. Random hexamers primed reverse transcription of about 0.45 to 1 ug RNA. Each CDR3 protein gets one entry after TCRdb re-called the immunoSEQ multiplex PCR reads with MiXCR. The table records about 130,000 distinct CDR3 sequences, nearly 95% of them present only once. The receptor comes from a human donor in good health. The rearrangement uses TRBV30 and TRBJ2-5; 13 bases line up with TRBD2. Input material: CD4+ T cells from PBMCs. CDR3 sequence: CAWSVRVTSGGSGRGYQETQYF. Written as DNA, the CDR3 is TGTGCCTGGAGTGTCAGGGTGACTAGCGGGGGGTCCGGCCGGGGATACCAAGAGACCCAGTACTTC.